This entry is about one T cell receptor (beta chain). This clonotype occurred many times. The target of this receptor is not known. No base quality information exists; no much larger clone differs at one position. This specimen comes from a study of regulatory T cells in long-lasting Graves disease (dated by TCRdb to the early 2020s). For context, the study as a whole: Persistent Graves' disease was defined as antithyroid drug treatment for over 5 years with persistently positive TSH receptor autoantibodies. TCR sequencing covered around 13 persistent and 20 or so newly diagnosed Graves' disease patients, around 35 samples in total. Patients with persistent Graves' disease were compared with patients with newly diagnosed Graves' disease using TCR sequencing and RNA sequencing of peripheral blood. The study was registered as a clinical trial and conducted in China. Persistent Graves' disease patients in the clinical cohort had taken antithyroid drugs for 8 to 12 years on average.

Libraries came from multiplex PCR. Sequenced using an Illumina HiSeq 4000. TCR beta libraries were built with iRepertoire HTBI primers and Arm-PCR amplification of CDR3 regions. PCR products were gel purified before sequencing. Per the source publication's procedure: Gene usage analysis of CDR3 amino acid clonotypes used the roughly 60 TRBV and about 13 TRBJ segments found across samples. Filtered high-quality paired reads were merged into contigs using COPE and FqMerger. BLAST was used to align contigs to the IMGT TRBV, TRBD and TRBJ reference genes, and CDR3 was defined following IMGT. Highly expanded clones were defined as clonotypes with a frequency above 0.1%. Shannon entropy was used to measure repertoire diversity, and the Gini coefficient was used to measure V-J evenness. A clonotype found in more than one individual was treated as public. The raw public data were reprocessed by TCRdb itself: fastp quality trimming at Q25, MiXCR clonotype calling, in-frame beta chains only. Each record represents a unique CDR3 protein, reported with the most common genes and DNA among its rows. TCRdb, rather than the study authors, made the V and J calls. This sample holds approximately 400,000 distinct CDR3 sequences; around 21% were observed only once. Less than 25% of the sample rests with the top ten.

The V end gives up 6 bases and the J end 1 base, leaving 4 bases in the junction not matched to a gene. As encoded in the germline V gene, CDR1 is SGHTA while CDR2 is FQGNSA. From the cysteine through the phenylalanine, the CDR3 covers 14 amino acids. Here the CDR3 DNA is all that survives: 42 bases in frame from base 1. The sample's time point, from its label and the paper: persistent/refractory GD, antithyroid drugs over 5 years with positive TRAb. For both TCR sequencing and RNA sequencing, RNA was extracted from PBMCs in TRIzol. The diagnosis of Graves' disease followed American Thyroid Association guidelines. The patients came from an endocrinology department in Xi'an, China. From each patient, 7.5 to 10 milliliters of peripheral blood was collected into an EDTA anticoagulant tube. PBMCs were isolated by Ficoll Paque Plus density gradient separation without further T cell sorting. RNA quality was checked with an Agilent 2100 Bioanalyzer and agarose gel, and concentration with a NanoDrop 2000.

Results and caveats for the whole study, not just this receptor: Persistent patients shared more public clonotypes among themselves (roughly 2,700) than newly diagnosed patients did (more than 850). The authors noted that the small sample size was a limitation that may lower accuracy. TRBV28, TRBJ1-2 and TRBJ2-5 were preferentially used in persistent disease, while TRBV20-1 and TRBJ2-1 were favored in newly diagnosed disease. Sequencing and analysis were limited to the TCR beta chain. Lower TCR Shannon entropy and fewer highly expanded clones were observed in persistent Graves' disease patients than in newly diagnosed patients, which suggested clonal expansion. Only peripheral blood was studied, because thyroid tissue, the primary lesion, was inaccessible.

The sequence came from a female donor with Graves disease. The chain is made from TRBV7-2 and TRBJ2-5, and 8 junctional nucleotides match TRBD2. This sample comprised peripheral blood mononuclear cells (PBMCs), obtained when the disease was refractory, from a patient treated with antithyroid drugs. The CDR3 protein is CASRLSGGQETQYF. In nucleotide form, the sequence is TGTGCCAGCAGGTTAAGCGGGGGCCAAGAGACCCAGTACTTC.